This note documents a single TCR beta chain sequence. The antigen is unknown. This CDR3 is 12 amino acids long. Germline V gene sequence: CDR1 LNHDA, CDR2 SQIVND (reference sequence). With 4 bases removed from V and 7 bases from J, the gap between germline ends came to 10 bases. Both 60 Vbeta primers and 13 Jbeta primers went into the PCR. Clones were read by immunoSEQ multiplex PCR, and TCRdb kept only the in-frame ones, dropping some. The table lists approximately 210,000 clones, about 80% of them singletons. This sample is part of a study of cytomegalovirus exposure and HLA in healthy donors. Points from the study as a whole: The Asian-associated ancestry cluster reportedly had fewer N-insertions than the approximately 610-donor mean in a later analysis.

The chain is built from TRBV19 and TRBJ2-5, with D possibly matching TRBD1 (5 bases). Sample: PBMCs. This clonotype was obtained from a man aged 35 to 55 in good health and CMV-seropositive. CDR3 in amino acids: CASSTRAGTQYF. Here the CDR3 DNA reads TGTGCCAGTAGTACCAGGGCTGGGACCCAGTACTTC.